What follows describes a single T cell receptor beta chain. Its antigen specificity is not known. One base away there is no much larger clone; base qualities are not given. This sample was taken from a study of CD8+ T cells in alopecia areata listed by TCRdb under 2018. Notes on the research overall: Treated patients were enrolled in an open-label pilot trial of oral tofacitinib, 5 to 10 mg twice daily, for moderate-to-severe alopecia areata. Tofacitinib was given for 6 to 18 months, followed by 6 months of follow-up off drug to assess delayed response and recurrence. In treated patients, disease severity was measured using the SALT score, which gives the percentage of scalp surface area affected. The RNA source kit depended on sample type: the PAXgene miRNA kit for fixed scalp, the miRNeasy kit for PBMCs, and the RNeasy kit for mouse skin. TCRbeta CDR3 regions were amplified by immunoSEQ multiplex PCR using 35 Vbeta forward and 13 Jbeta reverse primers. High-throughput TCRbeta sequencing was used to examine T cell clonal expansion in alopecia areata in both the C3H/HeJ mouse model and human patients. Scalp clonality was compared among normal scalp (n=4), patchy alopecia areata scalp (n=8), and alopecia totalis/universalis scalp (n=8). Biopsies were taken from tofacitinib-treated patients at baseline and at 4 and 24 weeks of treatment, and a later scalp biopsy was taken in several of the tofacitinib-treated patients. Human TCRbeta sequencing covered scalp tissue and sorted CD4+ and CD8+ peripheral blood T cells from patchy and totalis/universalis alopecia areata patients and healthy controls.

Results the study describes overall, beyond this receptor: Scalp TCR repertoire analysis is complicated because resident alphabeta T cells in normal human skin are also sequenced, whereas mouse skin is dominated by gammadelta T cells. Many expanded lesional clones persisted in scalp and blood during tofacitinib treatment, which may partly explain relapse after stopping treatment. TCR sequences shared between patients were less clear than in mice, possibly partly because of HLA diversity in the patient population. Higher clonality and more expanded CD8+ clones were observed in lesional scalp than in normal scalp, particularly in alopecia totalis/universalis, a finding suggestive of antigenic drive. Because the treated cohort was small and included a single nonresponder, larger studies are needed to assess links between baseline CD8+ expansion and response. Scalp clonality and the number of expanded CD8+ clones among the top 100 scalp clones were significantly decreased by tofacitinib.

Library generation was performed with the immunoSEQ multiplex PCR assay. RNA was extracted from all samples and reverse transcribed into cDNA as template for TCR sequencing. First-strand cDNA was synthesized with SuperScript III using a 2:1 mix of oligo-dT and random hexamers. A synthetic immune receptor repertoire was used to measure amplification bias, and any remaining bias was corrected computationally. As for the original processing: Raw reads were preprocessed to remove errors, and CDR3 was defined according to IMGT conventions as the region from the conserved cysteine to phenylalanine. Clonality was calculated as 1 minus Shannon entropy normalized by log2 of the number of productive unique TCRs. Whether scalp clones were CD4 or CD8 was inferred by matching scalp TCRbeta sequences against CD4 and CD8 repertoires sorted from blood. Not all clones reach the TCRdb copy of this immuneACCESS table, which keeps in-frame sequences only. Checked studies attribute under half of the gap to unresolved V genes and leave the rest unexplained. Clone size and V and J calls were adopted from that table, with D and trimming inferred from the DNA. The sample yields 190,000 or so clones; 45% to 75% were counted once. Of the sample, approximately 3.5% falls within the top ten clones.

The meaning of the sample's time point label: less than five weeks on oral tofacitinib. In light of the paper, this sample's treatment or condition label describes: oral pan-JAK inhibitor, 5-10 mg twice daily. From alopecia areata patients, peripheral blood was collected along with lesional scalp punch biopsies. PBMCs were isolated by density centrifugation and stained for CD3, CD4 and CD8, after which CD4+ and CD8+ T cells were sorted on a FACSAria. From a lookup of the germline V gene, CDR1 and CDR2 are SNHLY and FYNNEI. V loses 4 bases of germline sequence and J loses 2 bases, and the interval between the two ends is 8 bases. The CDR3 goes from the cysteine to the phenylalanine over 13 residues. Of the read, only the CDR3 DNA is kept; its 39 bases are in frame from base 1.

The sequence is built from TRBV2 and TRBJ2-5, and the D gene may be TRBD2, 6 bases matching. This specimen was CD4+ T cells sorted from blood, taken at week 4, from a patient treated with tofacitinib. This clonotype originated in a human donor with alopecia areata. The nucleotides are TGTGCCAGCAGTGGCGGGGAGCAAGAGACCCAGTACTTC. This encodes CASSGGEQETQYF.